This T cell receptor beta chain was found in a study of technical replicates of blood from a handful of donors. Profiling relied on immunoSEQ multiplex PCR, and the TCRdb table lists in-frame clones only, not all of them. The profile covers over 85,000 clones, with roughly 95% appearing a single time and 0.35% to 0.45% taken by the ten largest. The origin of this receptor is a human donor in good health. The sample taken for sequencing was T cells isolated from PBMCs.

CDR3 loop: CASSTGYWETQYF. The CDR3 DNA is TGTGCCAGCAGTACAGGGTATTGGGAGACCCAGTACTTC. This chain links TRBV5-6 with TRBJ2-5, with D possibly TRBD1 on 6 matching bases. Trimming took off 5 bases at V and 5 bases at J, with 13 bases between the two ends. This CDR3 contains 13 residues. The germline CDR1 and CDR2 sequences are SGHDT and YYEEEE.